Following are 22 T cell receptor beta chains from one sample sequenced in a study of blood T cell repertoires in COVID-19. Sequencing used immunoSEQ multiplex PCR; TCRdb keeps in-frame clones, though not all of them. The sample shows roughly 300,000 clones, under 90% of them seen only once. The specimen was peripheral blood. Receptor source: a woman in her forties or fifties who had recovered from COVID-19.

The chain couples TRBV6-5 to TRBJ1-2, with D possibly being TRBD1 (6 bases). The CDR3 extends over 15 amino acids. V was shortened by 6 bases and J by 8 bases, with 22 bases between the two germline ends. Looked up from germline, CDR1 is MNHEY and CDR2 is SVGAGI. The CDR3 DNA follows: TGTGCCAGCAGAGGAATACAGGGCAACACGGGGGGCTACACCTTC. Amino acid sequence: CASRGIQGNTGGYTF.

This rearrangement joins TRBV5-1 to TRBJ2-1, with 10 bases identical to TRBD2. CDR3 size: 18 residues. CDR1 is SGHRS, CDR2 YFSETQ, per germline. V was pared by 4 bases and J by 3 bases, with 13 bases of the junction left unmatched. In nucleotides, the CDR3 is TGCGCCAGCAGCCCTGGCGGGGGAGCGGGAGGGTACTACAATGAGCAGTTCTTC. Translation gives CASSPGGGAGGYYNEQFF.

This chain uses TRBV5-1 with TRBJ2-5, with 11 bases lining up with TRBD2. The CDR3 spans 15 residues. V dropped 3 bases and J dropped 5; count of bases not matched to a gene: 6. Germline V gene data show CDR1 as SGHRS and CDR2 as YFSETQ. DNA for the CDR3: TGCGCCAGCAGCTCAATAGCGGGGGGGCCGGAGACCCAGTACTTC. It yields the protein CASSSIAGGPETQYF.

V gene TRBV9 combines with J gene TRBJ2-1; 11 bases agree with TRBD1. The V segment lost 4 bases and the J segment 8 bases; nucleotides outside the gene matches: 8. This CDR3 is 15 amino acids long. Germline V gene sequence: CDR1 SGDLS, CDR2 YYNGEE. The CDR3 coding sequence is TGTGCCAGCAGCTCCGGGACAGGGGGGTTGGATGAGCAGTTCTTC. Translating it yields CASSSGTGGLDEQFF. Together with reference TRBV9 and TRBJ2-1, the CDR3 gives the full variable domain: DSGVTQTPKHLITATGQRVTLRCSPRSGDLSVYWYQQSLDQGLQFLIQYYNGEERAKGNILERFSAQQFPDLHSELNLSSLELGDSALYFCASSSGTGGLDEQFFGPGTRLTVL.

The chain couples TRBV10-3 to TRBJ2-7; a weak D match, TRBD2 (6 bases). The V and J ends lost 0 bases and 4 bases respectively, with 16 bases between them. Germline V gives CDR1 ENHRY, CDR2 SYGVKD. CDR3 length: 16 amino acids. This CDR3 is CAISESSLGGDYEQYF. The CDR3 region has the DNA TGTGCCATCAGTGAGTCCAGCTTGGGCGGGGATTACGAGCAGTACTTC.

V and J are TRBV18 and TRBJ1-2; no clear D gene. In germline, CDR1 is KGHSH, CDR2 LQKENI. The CDR3 covers 12 residues. V shed 2 bases and J shed 7 bases, with 8 bases lying between them. The CDR3 coding sequence is TGTGCCAGCTCACCAGAGGAAGGTGGCTACACCTTC. Translating it yields CASSPEEGGYTF. The whole variable domain, remainder taken from reference TRBV18 and TRBJ1-2, is NAGVMQNPRHLVRRRGQEARLRCSPMKGHSHVYWYRQLPEEGLKFMVYLQKENIIDESGMPKERFSAEFPKEGPSILRIQQVVRGDSAAYFCASSPEEGGYTFGSGTRLTVV.

This chain connects TRBV6-2 or TRBV6-3 to TRBJ2-7, with TRBD1 matching 8 bases. The CDR3 contains 16 residues. CDR1 is MNHEY and CDR2 is SVGEGT in the germline V gene. Trimming at V came to 0 bases and at J to 3 bases, leaving 7 bases not matched to a gene. The CDR3 region has the DNA TGTGCCAGCAGTTACTCCGGGACAGGAACCCTCTACGAGCAGTACTTC. This gives the protein CASSYSGTGTLYEQYF.

CDR3 sequence: CASSLSGAGANVLTF. As DNA, the CDR3 is TGTGCCAGCAGTTTATCGGGGGCCGGGGCCAACGTCCTGACTTTC. The chain couples TRBV27 to TRBJ2-6; D might be TRBD1 (6 bases). The CDR3 has 15 residues. Germline CDR1 reads MNHEY; CDR2 reads SMNVEV (reference sequence). The ends were cut back, 0 bases at V and 4 bases at J, with 7 bases in the middle.

This clone was observed a few times. V gene TRBV9 combines with J gene TRBJ2-1, with a tentative D call TRBD2 (6 bases). Between the trimmed V and J ends, which lost 2 bases and 8 bases, there was a span of 14 bases. The V gene's germline CDR1 is SGDLS and CDR2 YYNGEE. The CDR3 spans 14 residues. CDR3 sequence: CASSVWGGTDEQFF. In DNA form, the CDR3 reads TGTGCCAGCAGCGTCTGGGGAGGTACCGATGAGCAGTTCTTC.

The chain employs TRBV7-2 and TRBJ2-3, with 13 bases identical to TRBD2. This CDR3 has 18 amino acids. V trimming: 5 bases; J trimming: 5 bases; junction bases outside the gene matches: 13. Germline-derived CDR1 and CDR2 are SGHTA and FQGNSA. The CDR3: CASSPRGTSGISGDTQYF. The CDR3 DNA sequence: TGTGCCAGCAGCCCTAGGGGGACTAGCGGGATCAGTGGAGATACGCAGTATTTT.

The chain carries TRBV5-1 and TRBJ1-5, with TRBD1 as a possible D gene (6 bases). V lost 4 bases and J lost 6, with 14 bases in between. This CDR3 is built from 14 residues. Germline CDR1 and CDR2: SGHRS and YFSETQ. Written as DNA, the CDR3 is TGCGCCAGCAGCCCAGGACAGCTGGGTCAGCCCCAGCATTTT. Its translation: CASSPGQLGQPQHF.

This chain joins TRBV9 and TRBJ1-2; TRBD1 might be the D (6 bases). The CDR3 has 16 residues. Per the germline V gene, CDR1 is SGDLS and CDR2 is YYNGEE. Between the trimmed V and J ends, which lost 0 bases and 0 bases, there was a span of 12 bases. The CDR3 region is CASSVGTADTNYGYTF. The CDR3 DNA reads as TGTGCCAGCAGCGTAGGGACAGCCGACACTAACTATGGCTACACCTTC.

This clone was picked up one time. J is TRBJ1-1 and V is TRBV29-1; 8 bases fit TRBD1. J lost 5 bases, V lost 6 bases, and 8 bases had no gene match. Per the germline V gene, CDR1 is SQVTM and CDR2 is ANQGSEA. The CDR3 runs to 13 residues. The CDR3 spells CSVQGQGSTEAFF. Written as DNA, the CDR3 is TGCAGCGTCCAAGGACAGGGTAGTACTGAAGCTTTCTTT.

About this clone: Other DNA sequences from this sample encode an identical CDR3 as well. The chain has TRBV18 and TRBJ2-5; 11 nucleotides align to TRBD2. J was trimmed by 0 bases and V by 0 bases; bases with no gene match: 3. This CDR3 spans 17 amino acids. Germline V lookup: CDR1 KGHSH, CDR2 LQKENI. The CDR3: CASSPPASGGYQETQYF. For the CDR3, the DNA is TGTGCCAGCTCACCACCGGCTAGCGGGGGGTACCAAGAGACCCAGTACTTC.

The CDR3 DNA is TGTGCCGCACGTAGCGGGAGCCTGGGTGAGCAGTTCTTC. Encoded protein: CAARSGSLGEQFF. V usage is TRBV27 and J usage is TRBJ2-1, with TRBD2 matching 9 bases. The germline V gene has CDR1 MNHEY and CDR2 SMNVEV (reference sequence). The V gene end was trimmed by 11 bases and the J gene end by 9 bases; junction bases not matched to a gene: 11. This CDR3 is built from 13 residues.

This clone is a singleton in its sample. The CDR3 here is CASDNLGSRGGNTGELFF. The CDR3 DNA follows: TGTGCCAGCGACAACCTCGGGTCGAGGGGGGGTAACACCGGGGAGCTGTTTTTT. The rearrangement links TRBV28 to TRBJ2-2; tentatively, D is TRBD2 (7 bases). CDR1 is MDHEN and CDR2 is SYDVKM in the germline V gene. The CDR3 covers 18 residues. The V and J ends lost 8 bases and 2 bases respectively, with 24 bases between them.

This clone was seen more than once but under ten times. The chain links TRBV28 to TRBJ1-2, with 8 bases matching TRBD1. The junction had 6 bases not matched to a gene; V was cut back by 1 base and J by 5 bases. CDR3 length: 15 residues. CDR1 MDHEN and CDR2 SYDVKM come from the germline V gene. CDR3 region: CASSLFGQGLYGYTF. As DNA, the CDR3 is TGTGCCAGCAGTTTATTTGGACAGGGTCTATATGGCTACACCTTC.

The chain has TRBV3-1 (or the pseudogene TRBV3-2) and TRBJ1-1; TRBD1 matches at 7 bases. With 2 bases clipped from V and 3 bases from J, the junction kept 3 bases outside the gene matches. This CDR3 is built from 14 residues. Per the germline V gene, CDR1 is LGHDT and CDR2 is YNNKEL (reference sequence). The CDR3 nucleotides are TGTGCCAGCAGCCAAACGGACAGGTACACTGAAGCTTTCTTT. Translated, it gives CASSQTDRYTEAFF.

V gene TRBV7-2 combines with J gene TRBJ1-2; possible D gene TRBD1, 5 bases. The CDR3 runs 14 residues. The V end was cut by 1 base, the J end by 5 bases, with 11 bases between. Germline-derived CDR1 and CDR2 are SGHTA and FQGNSA. CDR3 loop: CASSLDRPVYGYTF. DNA for the CDR3: TGTGCCAGCAGCTTAGACAGGCCGGTATATGGCTACACCTTC.

The chain links TRBV2 to TRBJ2-7; 12 bases map to TRBD2. Germline values: CDR1 SNHLY, CDR2 FYNNEI. The J segment lost 5 bases and the V segment lost 5 bases, leaving 7 bases of the junction unmatched. The CDR3 runs 15 residues. This CDR3 is CASSLGLAGSDEQYF. The DNA of the CDR3 is TGTGCCAGCAGTCTCGGACTAGCGGGAAGCGACGAGCAGTACTTC.

V usage is TRBV21-1 and J usage is TRBJ1-4; no check of the table's D call, TRBD1, against the DNA was made. TRBV21-1 is a pseudogene locus. This CDR3 comprises 18 residues. The CDR3 bases are TGTGCCAGCAGCTCCAACATCGACAGGGGAGGGGGTAATGAAAAACTGTTTTTT. It encodes CASSSNIDRGGGNEKLFF.

The chain has TRBV4-3 and TRBJ2-1; 14 bases line up with TRBD2. The germline CDR1 and CDR2 sequences are LGHNA and YSLEER. This CDR3 comprises 16 residues. Losses at the gene ends were 4 bases for V and 6 bases for J; bases not matched to a gene: 5. The chain's CDR3 is CASSRGLAGGGNEQFF. The CDR3 DNA sequence: TGCGCCAGCAGCCGCGGACTAGCGGGAGGTGGCAATGAGCAGTTCTTC.